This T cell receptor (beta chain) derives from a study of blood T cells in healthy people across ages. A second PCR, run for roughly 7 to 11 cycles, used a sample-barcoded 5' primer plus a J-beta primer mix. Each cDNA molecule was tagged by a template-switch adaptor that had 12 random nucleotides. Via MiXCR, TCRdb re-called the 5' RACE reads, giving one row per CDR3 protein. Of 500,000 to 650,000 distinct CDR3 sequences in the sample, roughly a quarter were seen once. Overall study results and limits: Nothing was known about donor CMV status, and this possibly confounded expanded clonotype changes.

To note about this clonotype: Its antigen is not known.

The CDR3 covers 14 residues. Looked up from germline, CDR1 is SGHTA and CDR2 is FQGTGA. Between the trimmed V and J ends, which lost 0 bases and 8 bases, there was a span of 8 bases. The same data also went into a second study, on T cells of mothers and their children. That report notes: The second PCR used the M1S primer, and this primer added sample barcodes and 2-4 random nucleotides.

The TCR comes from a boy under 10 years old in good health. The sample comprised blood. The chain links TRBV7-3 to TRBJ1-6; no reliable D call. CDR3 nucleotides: TGTGCCAGCAGCTTAACGGGCAGCTATTCACCCCTCCACTTT. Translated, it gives CASSLTGSYSPLHF.